The clone carrying this T cell receptor (beta chain) was observed a handful of times. The antigen is unknown. Germline CDR1 is LGHNA and CDR2 is YNFKEQ. This CDR3 contains 14 residues. V dropped 1 base and J dropped 12; count of bases not matched to a gene: 4. Repertoires were generated with immunoSEQ multiplex PCR, while TCRdb's copy carries only in-frame clones and drops some. The sample records 120,000 or so clones, 88% being singletons. The data originate from a study of T cell responses to AZD1222 COVID-19 vaccine. Study-level findings and limits: Donors in the cohort were predominantly white British and more often female, and clonal diversity was possibly underestimated. When two AZD1222 doses had been given, Spike-specific TCR breadth and depth rose.

The V call is TRBV4-2, the J call TRBJ2-4; 12 bases are a match to TRBD1. This TCR came from an adult in good health. Source: peripheral blood, taken on day 0 of AZD1222 vaccination. CDR3 nucleotides: TGTGCCAGCAGCCAAGTGGGACAGGGGGCACCTCAGTACTTC. Amino acid sequence: CASSQVGQGAPQYF.